A selection of T cell receptor beta chains follows, all from one sample in a study of blood T cell repertoires in COVID-19. Generated by immunoSEQ multiplex PCR, the TCRdb table keeps only in-frame clones and is missing some. Of 200,000 or so clones in the sample, 84% are singletons; the top ten hold 6.5% to 9.5%. Sequencing used PBMCs or T cells enriched from blood (not recorded which). The receptors shown here come from a man aged 35 to 55 who had recovered from COVID-19. CDR3s include the opening cysteine and the closing phenylalanine or tryptophan. D genes are given only for firm matches. For some rows the clone size is stated as once, few or many, or as a class when expanded; others skip it.

D: TRBD2; size: .; V: TRBV6-5; J: TRBJ2-5; CDR3: CASSKSGGEETQYF; DNA: TGTGCCAGCAGTAAAAGCGGGGGGGAAGAGACCCAGTACTTC
D: .; size: .; V: TRBV6-1; J: TRBJ1-2; CDR3: CASSDPGQSVGYTF; DNA: TGTGCCAGCAGTGACCCCGGACAGTCGGTTGGCTACACCTTC
D: .; size: .; V: TRBV7-2; J: TRBJ1-5; CDR3: CASSLYGVDNQPQHF; DNA: TGTGCCAGCAGCTTGTACGGGGTAGACAATCAGCCCCAGCATTTT
D: TRBD1; size: few; V: TRBV28; J: TRBJ1-1; CDR3: CASSLAGGANTEAFF; DNA: TGTGCCAGCAGTTTAGCAGGGGGCGCGAACACTGAAGCTTTCTTT
D: TRBD1; size: .; V: TRBV6-5; J: TRBJ1-3; CDR3: CASSYGQGASGNTIYF; DNA: TGTGCCAGCAGTTACGGCCAGGGGGCGAGCGGAAACACCATATATTTT
D: TRBD1; size: .; V: TRBV20-1; J: TRBJ1-1; CDR3: CSASQGAGEAFF; DNA: TGCAGTGCTAGTCAGGGGGCCGGTGAAGCTTTCTTT
D: TRBD2; size: .; V: TRBV10-3; J: TRBJ2-3; CDR3: CAASTAGRGGTDTQYF; DNA: TGTGCCGCGAGCACAGCGGGGCGGGGGGGCACAGATACGCAGTATTTT
D: TRBD1; size: .; V: TRBV19; J: TRBJ1-1; CDR3: CASSLDRGLAEAFF; DNA: TGTGCCAGTAGTCTCGACAGGGGGCTCGCTGAAGCTTTCTTT
D: .; size: once; V: TRBV6-5; J: TRBJ2-7; CDR3: CASSLYREPTGEQYF; DNA: TGTGCCAGCAGTCTGTACAGGGAACCAACGGGCGAGCAGTACTTC
D: .; size: .; V: TRBV12-3/TRBV12-4; J: TRBJ1-1; CDR3: CASRWGRYTEAFF; DNA: TGTGCCAGCAGGTGGGGCAGGTACACTGAAGCTTTCTTT
D: .; size: .; V: TRBV4-1; J: TRBJ2-1; CDR3: CASSQEGGSYNEQFF; DNA: TGCGCCAGCAGCCAAGAAGGGGGCTCCTACAATGAGCAGTTCTTC
D: TRBD1; size: .; V: TRBV24-1; J: TRBJ2-1; CDR3: CATSDLGTGQSGEQFF; DNA: TGTGCCACCAGTGATTTGGGGACAGGACAGTCTGGCGAGCAGTTCTTC